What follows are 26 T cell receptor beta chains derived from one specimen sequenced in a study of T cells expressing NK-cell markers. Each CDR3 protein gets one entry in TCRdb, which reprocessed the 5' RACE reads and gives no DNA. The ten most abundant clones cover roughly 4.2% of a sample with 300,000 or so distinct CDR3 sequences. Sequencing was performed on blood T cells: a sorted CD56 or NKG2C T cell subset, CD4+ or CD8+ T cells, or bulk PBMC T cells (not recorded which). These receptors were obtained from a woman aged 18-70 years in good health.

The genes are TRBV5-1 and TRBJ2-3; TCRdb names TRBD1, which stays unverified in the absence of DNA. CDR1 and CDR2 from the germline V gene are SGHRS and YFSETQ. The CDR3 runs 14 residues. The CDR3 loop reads CASSSGGPTDTQYF.

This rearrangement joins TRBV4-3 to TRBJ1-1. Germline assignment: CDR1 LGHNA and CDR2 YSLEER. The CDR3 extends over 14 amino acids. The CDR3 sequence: CASSHIRRDTEAFF.

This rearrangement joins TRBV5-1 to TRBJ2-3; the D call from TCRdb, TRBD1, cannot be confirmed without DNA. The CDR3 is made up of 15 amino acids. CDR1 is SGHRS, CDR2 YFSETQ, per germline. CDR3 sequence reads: CASSRDRRSTDTQYF.

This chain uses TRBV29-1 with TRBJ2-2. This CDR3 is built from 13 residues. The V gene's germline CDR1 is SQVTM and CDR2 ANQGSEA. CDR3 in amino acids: CSVGTSYTGELFF.

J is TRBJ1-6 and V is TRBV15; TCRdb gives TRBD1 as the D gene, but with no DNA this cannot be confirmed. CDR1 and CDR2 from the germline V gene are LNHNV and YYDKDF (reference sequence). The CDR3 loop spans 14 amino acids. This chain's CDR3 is CATRTGGVNSPLHF.

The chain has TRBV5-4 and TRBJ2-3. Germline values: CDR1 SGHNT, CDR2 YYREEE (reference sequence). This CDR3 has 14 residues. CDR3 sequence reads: CASSSYTSTDTQYF.

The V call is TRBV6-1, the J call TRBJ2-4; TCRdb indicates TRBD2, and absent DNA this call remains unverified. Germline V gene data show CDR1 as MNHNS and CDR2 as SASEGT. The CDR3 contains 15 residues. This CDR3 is CASSGGEGAKNIQYF.

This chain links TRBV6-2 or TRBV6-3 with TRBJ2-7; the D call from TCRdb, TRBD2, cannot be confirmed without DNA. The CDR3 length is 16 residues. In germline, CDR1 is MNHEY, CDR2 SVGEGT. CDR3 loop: CASSYSRRDSTYEQYF.

CDR3 in amino acids: CASSPSRGTQYF. This chain connects TRBV7-2 to TRBJ2-5; TCRdb selects TRBD1, and the lack of DNA leaves this call unchecked. Germline CDR1 reads SGHTA; CDR2 reads FQGNSA. The CDR3 length is 12 residues.

The CDR3: CASSLRASGRQTEQFF. The chain carries TRBV7-3 and TRBJ2-1; TCRdb reports TRBD2, a call that lacks DNA to check it against. Germline values: CDR1 SGHTA, CDR2 FQGTGA. The CDR3 extends over 16 amino acids. Full variable domain (outside the CDR3, taken from reference TRBV7-3 and TRBJ2-1): GAGVSQTPSNKVTEKGKYVELRCDPISGHTALYWYRQSLGQGPEFLIYFQGTGAADDSGLPNDRFFAVRPEGSVSTLKIQRTERGDSAVYLCASSLRASGRQTEQFFGPGTRLTVL.

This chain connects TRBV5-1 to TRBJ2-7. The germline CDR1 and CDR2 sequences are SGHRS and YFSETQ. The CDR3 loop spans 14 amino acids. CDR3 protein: CASSPRQDYYEQYF.

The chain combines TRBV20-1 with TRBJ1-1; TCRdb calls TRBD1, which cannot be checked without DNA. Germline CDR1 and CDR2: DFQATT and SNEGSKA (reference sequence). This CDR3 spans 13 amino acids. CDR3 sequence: CSAIGQTNTEAFF.

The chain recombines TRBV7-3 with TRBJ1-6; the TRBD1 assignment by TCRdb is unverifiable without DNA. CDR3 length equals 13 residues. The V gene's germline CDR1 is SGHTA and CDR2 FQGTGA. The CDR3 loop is CASSLGRNSPLHF.

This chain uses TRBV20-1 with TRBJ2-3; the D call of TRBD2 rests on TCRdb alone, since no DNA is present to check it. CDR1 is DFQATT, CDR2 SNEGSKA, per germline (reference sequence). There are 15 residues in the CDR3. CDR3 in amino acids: CSARDPSGRTDTQYF.

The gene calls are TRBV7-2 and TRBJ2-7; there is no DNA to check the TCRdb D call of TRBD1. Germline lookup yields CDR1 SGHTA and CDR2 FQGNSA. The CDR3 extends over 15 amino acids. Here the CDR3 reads CASSLSRDRGEEQYF.

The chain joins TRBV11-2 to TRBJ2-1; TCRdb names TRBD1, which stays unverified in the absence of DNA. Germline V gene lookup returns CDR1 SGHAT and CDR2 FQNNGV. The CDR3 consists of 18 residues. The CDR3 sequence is CASSLGGSGGISYNEQFF.

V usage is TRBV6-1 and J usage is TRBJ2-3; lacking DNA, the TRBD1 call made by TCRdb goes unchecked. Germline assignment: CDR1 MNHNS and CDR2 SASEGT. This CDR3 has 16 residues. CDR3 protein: CASSPQRAIHPDTQYF.

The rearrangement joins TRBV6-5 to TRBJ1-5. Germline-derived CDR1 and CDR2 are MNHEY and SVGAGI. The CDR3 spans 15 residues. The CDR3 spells CASSYSRGSNQPQHF.

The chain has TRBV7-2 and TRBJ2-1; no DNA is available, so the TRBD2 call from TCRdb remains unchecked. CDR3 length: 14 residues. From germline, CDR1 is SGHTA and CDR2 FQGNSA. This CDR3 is CASSFQRDWDEQFF.

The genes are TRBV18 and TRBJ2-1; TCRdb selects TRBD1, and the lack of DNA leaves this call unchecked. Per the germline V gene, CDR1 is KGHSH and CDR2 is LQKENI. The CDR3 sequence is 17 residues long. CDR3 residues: CASSPTAPGVLVGEQFF.

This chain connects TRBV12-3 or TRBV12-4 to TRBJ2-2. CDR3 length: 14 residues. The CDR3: CASKKGENTGELFF.

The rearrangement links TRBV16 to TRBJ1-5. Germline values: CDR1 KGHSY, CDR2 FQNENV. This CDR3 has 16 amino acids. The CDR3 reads CASSPRGSRDYQPQHF.

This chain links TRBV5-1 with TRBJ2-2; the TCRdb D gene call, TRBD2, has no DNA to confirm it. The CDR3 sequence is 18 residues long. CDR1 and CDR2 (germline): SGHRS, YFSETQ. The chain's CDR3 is CASSLASGRISYTGELFF.

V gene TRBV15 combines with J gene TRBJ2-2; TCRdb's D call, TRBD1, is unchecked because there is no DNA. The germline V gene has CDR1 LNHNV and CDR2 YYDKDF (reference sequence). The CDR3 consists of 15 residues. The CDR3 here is CATSGYRGLTGELFF.

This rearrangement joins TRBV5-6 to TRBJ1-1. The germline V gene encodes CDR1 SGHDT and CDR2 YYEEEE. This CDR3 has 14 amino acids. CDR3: CASSLATANTEAFF.

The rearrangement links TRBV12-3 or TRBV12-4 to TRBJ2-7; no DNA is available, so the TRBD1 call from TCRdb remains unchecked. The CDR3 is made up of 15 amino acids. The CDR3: CASSPAGTVSYEQYF.